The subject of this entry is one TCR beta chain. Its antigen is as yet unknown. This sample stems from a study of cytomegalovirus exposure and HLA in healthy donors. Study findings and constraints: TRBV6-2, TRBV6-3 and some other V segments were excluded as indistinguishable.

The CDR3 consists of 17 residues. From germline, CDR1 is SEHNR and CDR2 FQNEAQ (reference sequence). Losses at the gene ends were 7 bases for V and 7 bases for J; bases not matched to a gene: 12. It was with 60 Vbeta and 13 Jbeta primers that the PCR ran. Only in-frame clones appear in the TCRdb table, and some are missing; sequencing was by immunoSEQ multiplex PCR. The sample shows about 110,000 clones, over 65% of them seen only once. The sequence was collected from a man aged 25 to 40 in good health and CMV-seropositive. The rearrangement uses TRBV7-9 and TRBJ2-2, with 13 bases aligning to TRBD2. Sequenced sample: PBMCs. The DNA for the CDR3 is TGTGCCAGCACCCGGACTAGCGGGGGCCCCGGGGACGGGGAGCTGTTTTTT. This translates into CASTRTSGGPGDGELFF. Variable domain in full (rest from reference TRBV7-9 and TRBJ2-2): DTGVSQNPRHKITKRGQNVTFRCDPISEHNRLYWYRQTLGQGPEFLTYFQNEAQLEKSRLLSDRFSAERPKGSFSTLEIQRTEQGDSAMYLCASTRTSGGPGDGELFFGEGSRLTVL.